The rows below give T cell receptor beta chains drawn from one sample of a study of regulatory T cells in long-lasting Graves disease. MiXCR, applied by TCRdb to the multiplex PCR reads, yields one record per CDR3 protein. The table has approximately 400,000 distinct CDR3 sequences, roughly 24% seen once. The sample here was peripheral blood mononuclear cells (PBMCs), taken when the disease was refractory, from a patient treated with antithyroid drugs. The receptors derive from a woman in her thirties or forties with Graves disease. CDR3s include the opening cysteine and the closing phenylalanine or tryptophan. Each record gives: J gene, V gene, D gene, clone size, CDR3 protein, CDR3 DNA. The D gene is left open where the match is weak. Part of the rows lack a size; the others show once, few, many or a class for expanded clones.

j_call: TRBJ2-7
v_call: TRBV3-1
d_call: NA
clone_size: NA
cdr3_aa: CASSLFPYEQYF
cdr3_nt: TGTGCCAGCAGCCTCTTCCCCTACGAGCAGTACTTC

j_call: TRBJ1-2
v_call: TRBV6-1
d_call: TRBD1
clone_size: many
cdr3_aa: CASVGTGVNYGYTF
cdr3_nt: TGTGCCAGCGTAGGGACAGGGGTTAACTATGGCTACACCTTC

j_call: TRBJ2-5
v_call: TRBV28
d_call: TRBD2
clone_size: many
cdr3_aa: CASSIGLAVQETQYF
cdr3_nt: TGTGCCAGCAGTATTGGACTAGCGGTACAAGAGACCCAGTACTTC

j_call: TRBJ2-7
v_call: TRBV6-1
d_call: NA
clone_size: many
cdr3_aa: CASRTRLDYEQYF
cdr3_nt: TGTGCCAGCAGGACACGACTGGATTACGAGCAGTACTTC

j_call: TRBJ2-2
v_call: TRBV11-2
d_call: NA
clone_size: many
cdr3_aa: CASSLYLSPISGELFF
cdr3_nt: TGTGCCAGCAGCTTATATCTATCGCCGATAAGCGGGGAGCTGTTTTTT

j_call: TRBJ2-5
v_call: TRBV9
d_call: NA
clone_size: few
cdr3_aa: CASSPKIQSGETQYF
cdr3_nt: TGTGCCAGCAGCCCGAAAATTCAATCAGGAGAGACCCAGTACTTC

j_call: TRBJ2-5
v_call: TRBV7-8
d_call: NA
clone_size: many
cdr3_aa: CASSLYWPSGGETQYF
cdr3_nt: TGTGCCAGCAGCCTTTATTGGCCGAGCGGCGGAGAGACCCAGTACTTC

j_call: TRBJ2-5
v_call: TRBV6-1
d_call: TRBD2
clone_size: many
cdr3_aa: CASSPNSGRRETQYF
cdr3_nt: TGTGCCAGCAGCCCTAATAGCGGGAGGAGAGAGACCCAGTACTTC

j_call: TRBJ1-1
v_call: TRBV10-2
d_call: NA
clone_size: few
cdr3_aa: CASKFGRDTEAFF
cdr3_nt: TGCGCCAGCAAGTTTGGGCGGGACACTGAAGCTTTCTTT

j_call: TRBJ1-3
v_call: TRBV28
d_call: NA
clone_size: many
cdr3_aa: CASSRLGLSGNTIYF
cdr3_nt: TGTGCCAGCAGCCGATTGGGGCTCTCTGGAAACACCATATATTTT

j_call: TRBJ1-3
v_call: TRBV6-1
d_call: NA
clone_size: NA
cdr3_aa: CASSPRDILSGNTIYF
cdr3_nt: TGTGCCAGCAGCCCTAGGGACATCCTCTCTGGAAACACCATATATTTT

j_call: TRBJ1-1
v_call: TRBV3-1
d_call: TRBD1
clone_size: few
cdr3_aa: CASSQGAGGNTEAFF
cdr3_nt: TGTGCCAGCAGCCAAGGAGCAGGGGGGAACACTGAAGCTTTCTTT

j_call: TRBJ1-2
v_call: TRBV5-1
d_call: NA
clone_size: NA
cdr3_aa: CASSLGGGPVYGYTF
cdr3_nt: TGCGCCAGCAGCTTGGGCGGGGGCCCCGTCTATGGCTACACCTTC

j_call: TRBJ2-7
v_call: TRBV28
d_call: NA
clone_size: many
cdr3_aa: CASSSPPKGSYEQYF
cdr3_nt: TGTGCCAGCAGTTCCCCACCTAAGGGTTCCTACGAGCAGTACTTC

j_call: TRBJ2-5
v_call: TRBV4-1
d_call: NA
clone_size: NA
cdr3_aa: CASSLGRLETQYF
cdr3_nt: TGTGCCAGCTCACTGGGGAGGTTGGAGACCCAGTACTTC

j_call: TRBJ2-2
v_call: TRBV2
d_call: NA
clone_size: many
cdr3_aa: CASSPGLPNTGELFF
cdr3_nt: TGTGCCAGCAGTCCAGGACTACCAAACACCGGGGAGCTGTTTTTT

j_call: TRBJ1-2
v_call: TRBV19
d_call: TRBD1
clone_size: few
cdr3_aa: CASSIGDRAVYGYTF
cdr3_nt: TGTGCCAGTAGTATTGGCGACAGGGCGGTCTATGGCTACACCTTC

j_call: TRBJ2-4
v_call: TRBV5-1
d_call: NA
clone_size: NA
cdr3_aa: CASSFATVSENIRYF
cdr3_nt: TGCGCCAGCAGCTTTGCCACAGTGAGCGAAAACATTCGGTACTTC

j_call: TRBJ2-5
v_call: TRBV11-2
d_call: NA
clone_size: many
cdr3_aa: CASSLQYQETQYF
cdr3_nt: TGTGCCAGCAGCCTGCAGTACCAAGAGACCCAGTACTTC

j_call: TRBJ2-7
v_call: TRBV29-1
d_call: NA
clone_size: many
cdr3_aa: CSARLPRGPREQYF
cdr3_nt: TGCAGCGCCCGACTTCCACGGGGCCCTCGTGAGCAGTACTTC

j_call: TRBJ1-5
v_call: TRBV12-3/TRBV12-4
d_call: TRBD1
clone_size: many
cdr3_aa: CASSLGTGINQPQHF
cdr3_nt: TGTGCCAGCAGTTTAGGGACAGGGATAAATCAGCCCCAGCATTTT

j_call: TRBJ1-4
v_call: TRBV10-3
d_call: TRBD1
clone_size: NA
cdr3_aa: CAISESTWDRDEKLFF
cdr3_nt: TGTGCCATCAGTGAGTCGACGTGGGACAGGGATGAAAAACTGTTTTTT

j_call: TRBJ2-5
v_call: TRBV4-2
d_call: TRBD2
clone_size: few
cdr3_aa: CASSHAGLAGTYQETQYF
cdr3_nt: TGTGCCAGCAGCCATGCGGGACTAGCGGGGACGTACCAAGAGACCCAGTACTTC

j_call: TRBJ2-7
v_call: TRBV13
d_call: NA
clone_size: NA
cdr3_aa: CASSHSRNEQYF
cdr3_nt: TGTGCCAGCAGCCACTCCCGGAACGAGCAGTACTTC

j_call: TRBJ2-7
v_call: TRBV2
d_call: TRBD2
clone_size: NA
cdr3_aa: CARGPPSGNPEPYEQYF
cdr3_nt: TGTGCCAGGGGCCCTCCTAGCGGGAATCCAGAACCCTACGAGCAGTACTTC

j_call: TRBJ2-5
v_call: TRBV29-1
d_call: NA
clone_size: few
cdr3_aa: CSAEKDGETQYF
cdr3_nt: TGCAGCGCAGAGAAGGACGGAGAGACCCAGTACTTC

j_call: TRBJ2-5
v_call: TRBV12-3/TRBV12-4
d_call: NA
clone_size: many
cdr3_aa: CASTALVLGGAETQYF
cdr3_nt: TGTGCCAGCACCGCCCTCGTCCTCGGGGGCGCAGAGACCCAGTACTTC

j_call: TRBJ2-1
v_call: TRBV10-2
d_call: TRBD1
clone_size: NA
cdr3_aa: CASSPFRDRVDEQFF
cdr3_nt: TGCGCCAGCAGCCCATTCCGGGACAGGGTCGATGAGCAGTTCTTC

j_call: TRBJ2-1
v_call: TRBV6-1
d_call: TRBD1
clone_size: NA
cdr3_aa: CASRQKGARFYNEQFF
cdr3_nt: TGTGCCAGCAGGCAAAAGGGGGCCCGTTTCTACAATGAGCAGTTCTTC

j_call: TRBJ1-3
v_call: TRBV7-9
d_call: NA
clone_size: many
cdr3_aa: CASSLGRAAGNTIYF
cdr3_nt: TGTGCCAGCAGCCTAGGAAGGGCCGCCGGAAACACCATATATTTT

j_call: TRBJ1-3
v_call: TRBV11-2
d_call: NA
clone_size: NA
cdr3_aa: CASSKTGGNSGNTIYF
cdr3_nt: TGTGCCAGCAGCAAGACCGGGGGGAACTCTGGAAACACCATATATTTT

j_call: TRBJ2-7
v_call: TRBV5-1
d_call: TRBD2
clone_size: many
cdr3_aa: CASSLLGLAVGYEQYF
cdr3_nt: TGCGCCAGCAGCTTGTTGGGACTAGCAGTGGGCTACGAGCAGTACTTC

j_call: TRBJ1-4
v_call: TRBV20-1
d_call: TRBD1
clone_size: many
cdr3_aa: CSARVGTVGEKLFF
cdr3_nt: TGCAGTGCTAGAGTTGGGACAGTCGGCGAAAAACTGTTTTTT

j_call: TRBJ2-2
v_call: TRBV13
d_call: TRBD2
clone_size: NA
cdr3_aa: CASSLGLAGGTGELFF
cdr3_nt: TGTGCCAGCAGCTTAGGGCTAGCGGGAGGTACCGGGGAGCTGTTTTTT

j_call: TRBJ2-7
v_call: TRBV6-1
d_call: TRBD2
clone_size: NA
cdr3_aa: CASSPGLAGPRSYEQYF
cdr3_nt: TGTGCCAGCAGTCCGGGACTAGCGGGTCCGAGAAGCTACGAGCAGTACTTC

j_call: TRBJ2-6
v_call: TRBV6-2/TRBV6-3
d_call: NA
clone_size: many
cdr3_aa: CASSPPRDHTRSGANVLTF
cdr3_nt: TGTGCCAGCAGCCCCCCAAGGGACCACACGAGGTCTGGGGCCAACGTCCTGACTTTC

j_call: TRBJ1-1
v_call: TRBV6-1
d_call: NA
clone_size: NA
cdr3_aa: CASSTLWDFPEAFF
cdr3_nt: TGTGCCAGCAGTACCCTTTGGGACTTCCCAGAAGCTTTCTTT

j_call: TRBJ2-7
v_call: TRBV14
d_call: NA
clone_size: NA
cdr3_aa: CASSQLGDFRNEQYF
cdr3_nt: TGTGCCAGCAGCCAACTAGGGGACTTTAGAAACGAGCAGTACTTC

j_call: TRBJ1-6
v_call: TRBV5-1
d_call: NA
clone_size: few
cdr3_aa: CASSWNGDSYNSPLHF
cdr3_nt: TGCGCCAGCAGCTGGAATGGTGACTCCTATAATTCACCCCTCCACTTT

j_call: TRBJ1-1
v_call: TRBV28
d_call: NA
clone_size: few
cdr3_aa: CASSPRGLWAPEAFF
cdr3_nt: TGTGCCAGCAGTCCCAGGGGCCTCTGGGCACCTGAAGCTTTCTTT

j_call: TRBJ1-5
v_call: TRBV4-1
d_call: TRBD1
clone_size: once
cdr3_aa: CASSQDRGREQPQHF
cdr3_nt: TGCGCCAGCAGCCAAGACAGGGGGCGCGAACAGCCCCAGCATTTT

j_call: TRBJ1-1
v_call: TRBV7-2
d_call: TRBD1
clone_size: few
cdr3_aa: CASSLVWTGGTEAFF
cdr3_nt: TGTGCCAGCAGCTTAGTTTGGACAGGGGGAACTGAAGCTTTCTTT

j_call: TRBJ1-4
v_call: TRBV7-8
d_call: NA
clone_size: few
cdr3_aa: CASSLFPDATNEKLFF
cdr3_nt: TGTGCCAGCAGCTTATTTCCCGACGCAACTAATGAAAAACTGTTTTTT

j_call: TRBJ1-6
v_call: TRBV20-1
d_call: NA
clone_size: NA
cdr3_aa: CSAVAGEGRGSYNSPLHF
cdr3_nt: TGCAGTGCCGTAGCCGGAGAGGGCCGCGGCTCCTATAATTCACCCCTCCACTTT

j_call: TRBJ1-1
v_call: TRBV10-2
d_call: NA
clone_size: many
cdr3_aa: CASSRRIDTEAFF
cdr3_nt: TGCGCCAGCAGTCGAAGGATTGACACTGAAGCTTTCTTT

j_call: TRBJ2-7
v_call: TRBV28
d_call: NA
clone_size: many
cdr3_aa: CASSFAGSSYEQYF
cdr3_nt: TGTGCCAGCAGTTTCGCCGGCAGCTCCTACGAGCAGTACTTC

j_call: TRBJ1-1
v_call: TRBV28
d_call: NA
clone_size: many
cdr3_aa: CASSFGLGAAEAFF
cdr3_nt: TGTGCCAGCAGTTTCGGGCTGGGGGCGGCTGAAGCTTTCTTT

j_call: TRBJ2-7
v_call: TRBV2
d_call: TRBD2
clone_size: many
cdr3_aa: CASSVTSGSYEQYF
cdr3_nt: TGTGCCAGCAGTGTTACTAGCGGGAGCTACGAGCAGTACTTC